The T cell receptor beta chain under discussion was sequenced for a study of CD8 T cells in Susac syndrome. V gave up 6 bases and J gave up 1 base; unmatched junction bases: 6. Germline values: CDR1 MNHNY, CDR2 SVGAGI (reference sequence). This CDR3 is 14 amino acids long. Random hexamers were used to reverse transcribe the RNA input (about 0.5 to 1 ug). Amplification of TCR beta CDR3 by immunoSEQ multiplex PCR spanned 54 Vbeta and 13 Jbeta. TCRdb reanalysed the immunoSEQ multiplex PCR reads using MiXCR and keeps one entry per CDR3 protein. The repertoire holds around 300,000 distinct CDR3 sequences, with roughly nine tenths as singletons. The multiple sclerosis controls comprised treatment-naive patients whose relapsing-remitting disease was stable or active.

The receptor was isolated from a human donor with multiple sclerosis. The chain joins TRBV6-6 to TRBJ2-7; 7 nucleotides align to TRBD1. Sequenced material: CD4+ T cells from PBMCs. CDR3 amino acids: CASRPTGASYEQYF. CDR3 DNA sequence: TGTGCCAGCAGACCCACAGGGGCGTCCTACGAGCAGTACTTC.